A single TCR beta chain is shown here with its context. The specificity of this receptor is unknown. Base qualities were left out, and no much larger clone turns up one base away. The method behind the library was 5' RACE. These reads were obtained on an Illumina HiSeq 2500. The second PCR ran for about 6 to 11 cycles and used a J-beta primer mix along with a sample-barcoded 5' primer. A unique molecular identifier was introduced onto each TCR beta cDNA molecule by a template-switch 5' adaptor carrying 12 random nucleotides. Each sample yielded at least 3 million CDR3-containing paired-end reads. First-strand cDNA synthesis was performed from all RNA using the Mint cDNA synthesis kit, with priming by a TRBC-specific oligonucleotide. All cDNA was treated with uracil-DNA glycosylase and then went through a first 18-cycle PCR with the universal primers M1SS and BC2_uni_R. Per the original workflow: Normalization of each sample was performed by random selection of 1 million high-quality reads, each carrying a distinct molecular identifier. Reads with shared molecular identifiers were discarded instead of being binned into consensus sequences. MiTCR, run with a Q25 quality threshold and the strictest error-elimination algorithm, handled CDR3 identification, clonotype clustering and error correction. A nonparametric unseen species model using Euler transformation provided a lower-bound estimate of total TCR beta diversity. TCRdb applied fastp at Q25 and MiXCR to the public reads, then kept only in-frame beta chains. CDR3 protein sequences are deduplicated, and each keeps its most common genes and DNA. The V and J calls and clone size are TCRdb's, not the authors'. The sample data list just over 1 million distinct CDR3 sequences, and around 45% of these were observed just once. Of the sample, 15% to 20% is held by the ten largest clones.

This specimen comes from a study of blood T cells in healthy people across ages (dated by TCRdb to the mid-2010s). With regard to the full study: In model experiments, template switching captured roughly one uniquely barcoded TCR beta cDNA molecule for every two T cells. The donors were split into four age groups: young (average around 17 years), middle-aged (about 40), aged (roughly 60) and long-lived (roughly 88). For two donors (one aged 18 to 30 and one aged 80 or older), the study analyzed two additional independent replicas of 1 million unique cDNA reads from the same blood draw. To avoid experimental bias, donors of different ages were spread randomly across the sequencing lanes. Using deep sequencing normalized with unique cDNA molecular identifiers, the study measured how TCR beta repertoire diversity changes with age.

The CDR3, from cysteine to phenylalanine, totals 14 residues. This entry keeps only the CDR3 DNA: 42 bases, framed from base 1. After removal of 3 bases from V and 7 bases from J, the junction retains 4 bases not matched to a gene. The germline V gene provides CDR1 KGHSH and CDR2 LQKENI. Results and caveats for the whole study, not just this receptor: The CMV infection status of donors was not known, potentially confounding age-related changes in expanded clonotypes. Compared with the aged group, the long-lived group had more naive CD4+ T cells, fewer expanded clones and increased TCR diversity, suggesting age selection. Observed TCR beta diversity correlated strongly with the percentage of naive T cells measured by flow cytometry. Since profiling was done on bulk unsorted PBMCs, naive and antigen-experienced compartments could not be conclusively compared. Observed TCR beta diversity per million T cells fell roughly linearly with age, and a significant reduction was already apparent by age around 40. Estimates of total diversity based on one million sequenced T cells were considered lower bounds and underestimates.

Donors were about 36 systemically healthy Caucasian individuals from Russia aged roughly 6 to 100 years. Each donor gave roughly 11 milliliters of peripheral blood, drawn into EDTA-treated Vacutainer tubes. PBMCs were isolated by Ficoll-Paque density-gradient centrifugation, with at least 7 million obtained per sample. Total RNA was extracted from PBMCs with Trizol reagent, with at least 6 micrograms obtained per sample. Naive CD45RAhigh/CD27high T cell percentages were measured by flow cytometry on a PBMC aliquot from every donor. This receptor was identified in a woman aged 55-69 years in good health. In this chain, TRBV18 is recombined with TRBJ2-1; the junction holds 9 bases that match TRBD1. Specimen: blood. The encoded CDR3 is CASSPWTGVNEQFF. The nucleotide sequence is TGTGCCAGCTCACCCTGGACAGGGGTGAATGAGCAGTTCTTC.